This is a list of T cell receptor beta chains from one sample in a study of cytomegalovirus exposure and HLA in healthy donors. The repertoire was sequenced with immunoSEQ multiplex PCR; TCRdb's copy has only in-frame clones and lacks some. The sample records over 200,000 clones, about 86% being singletons. Sequencing input: PBMCs. The origin of the receptors is a woman aged 18-29 years in good health and CMV-seronegative. The CDR3 runs from the conserved cysteine through the conserved F or W. The D gene is left open where the match is weak. Clone size appears in some rows only: once, few, many, or a class for an expanded clone.

clone_size j_call d_call v_call cdr3_aa cdr3_nt
NA TRBJ2-1 TRBD2 TRBV7-3 CASSLGAGARNEQFF TGTGCCAGCAGCTTAGGGGCGGGAGCGAGGAATGAGCAGTTCTTC
NA TRBJ1-1 NA TRBV30 CAWSYRVNTEAFF TGTGCCTGGAGTTACAGGGTCAACACTGAAGCTTTCTTT
few TRBJ2-2 TRBD1 TRBV4-2 CASSQGTGDTGELFF TGTGCCAGCAGCCAAGGGACAGGGGACACCGGGGAGCTGTTTTTT
NA TRBJ2-5 TRBD1 TRBV6-6 CASSRLWDRKETQYF TGTGCCAGCAGCCGACTCTGGGACAGAAAAGAGACCCAGTACTTC
NA TRBJ1-1 TRBD1 TRBV6-5 CASNPDRLDTEAFF TGTGCCAGCAACCCGGACAGGTTGGACACTGAAGCTTTCTTT
NA TRBJ1-2 NA TRBV28 CASSLSPDSLGYTF TGTGCCAGCAGTTTGTCCCCGGACAGTTTAGGCTACACCTTC
NA TRBJ2-3 TRBD2 TRBV28 CASSLFREGYGADTQYF TGTGCCAGCAGTTTATTTAGGGAGGGCTATGGCGCAGATACGCAGTATTTT
NA TRBJ1-2 NA TRBV28 CASSAQRYGYTF TGTGCCAGCAGTGCCCAGCGCTATGGCTACACCTTC
NA TRBJ1-2 TRBD1 TRBV6-5 CASRGQGANYGYTF TGTGCCAGCAGAGGACAGGGAGCTAACTATGGCTACACCTTC
NA TRBJ2-1 TRBD1 TRBV6-5 CASSSDRGLYNEQFF TGTGCCAGCAGTTCCGACAGGGGGCTGTACAATGAGCAGTTCTTC
NA TRBJ2-7 TRBD2 TRBV5-6 CASSLRASGPPEYF TGTGCCAGCAGCTTGAGGGCTAGCGGGCCTCCTGAGTACTTC
NA TRBJ2-2 NA TRBV27 CASSPSHSAGELFF TGTGCCAGCAGTCCCTCCCATAGCGCCGGGGAGCTGTTTTTT
NA TRBJ1-2 NA TRBV27 CASRASGGPHYGYTF TGTGCCAGCAGAGCCAGCGGGGGGCCACACTATGGCTACACCTTC
NA TRBJ1-1 TRBD1 TRBV5-1 CASSPGTGVPEAFF TGCGCCAGCAGCCCGGGGACAGGGGTCCCTGAAGCTTTCTTT
NA TRBJ2-7 TRBD1 TRBV2 CASSERDRGFYEQYF TGTGCCAGCAGTGAAAGGGACAGAGGATTCTACGAGCAGTACTTC
NA TRBJ2-7 TRBD1 TRBV7-8 CASSLSPGGYEQYF TGTGCCAGCAGCTTATCCCCAGGGGGCTACGAGCAGTACTTC
NA TRBJ2-7 TRBD2 TRBV5-1 CASKTGGPQYEQYF TGCGCCAGCAAGACGGGAGGGCCCCAGTACGAGCAGTACTTC